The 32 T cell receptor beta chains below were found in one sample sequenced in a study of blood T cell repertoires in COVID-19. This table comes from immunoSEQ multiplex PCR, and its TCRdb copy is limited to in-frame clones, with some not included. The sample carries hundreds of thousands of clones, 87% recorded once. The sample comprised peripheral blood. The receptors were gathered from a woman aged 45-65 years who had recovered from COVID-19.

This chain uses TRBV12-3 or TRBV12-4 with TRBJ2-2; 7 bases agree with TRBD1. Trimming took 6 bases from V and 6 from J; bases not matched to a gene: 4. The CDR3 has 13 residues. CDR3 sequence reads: CASSSGGAGELFF. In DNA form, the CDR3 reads TGTGCCAGCAGCTCAGGGGGTGCCGGGGAGCTGTTTTTT.

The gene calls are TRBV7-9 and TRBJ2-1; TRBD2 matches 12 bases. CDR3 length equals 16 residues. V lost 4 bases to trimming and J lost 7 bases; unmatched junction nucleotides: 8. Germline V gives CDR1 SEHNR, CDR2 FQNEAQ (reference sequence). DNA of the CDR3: TGTGCCAGCAGCTCCCGGCGACTAGCGGGGGATAATGAGCAGTTCTTC. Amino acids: CASSSRRLAGDNEQFF.

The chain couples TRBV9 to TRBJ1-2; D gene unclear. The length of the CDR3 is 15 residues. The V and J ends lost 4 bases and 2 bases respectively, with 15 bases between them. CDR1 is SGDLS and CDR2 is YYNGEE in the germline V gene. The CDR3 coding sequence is TGTGCCAGCAGCCCCACCGGGAGGGCGAACTATGGCTACACCTTC. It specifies CASSPTGRANYGYTF.

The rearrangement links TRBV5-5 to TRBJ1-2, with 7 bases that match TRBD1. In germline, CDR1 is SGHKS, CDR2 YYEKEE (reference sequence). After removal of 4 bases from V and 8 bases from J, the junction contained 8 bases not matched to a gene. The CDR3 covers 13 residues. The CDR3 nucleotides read TGTGCCAGCAGCCCCACAGGGGTAAGCGGCTACACCTTC. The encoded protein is CASSPTGVSGYTF.

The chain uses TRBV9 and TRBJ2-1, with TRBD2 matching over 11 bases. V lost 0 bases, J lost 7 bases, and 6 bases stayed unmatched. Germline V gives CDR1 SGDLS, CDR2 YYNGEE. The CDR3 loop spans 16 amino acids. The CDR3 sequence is CASSVGGTSGLNEQFF. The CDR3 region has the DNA TGTGCCAGCAGCGTAGGGGGGACTAGCGGTTTAAATGAGCAGTTCTTC.

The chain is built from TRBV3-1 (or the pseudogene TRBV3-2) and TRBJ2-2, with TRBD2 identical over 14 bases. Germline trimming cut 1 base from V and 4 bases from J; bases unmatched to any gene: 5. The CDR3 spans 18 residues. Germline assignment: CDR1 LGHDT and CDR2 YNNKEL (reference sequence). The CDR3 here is CASSQARLAGGRTGELFF. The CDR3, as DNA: TGTGCCAGCAGCCAAGCCCGACTAGCGGGGGGGCGCACCGGGGAGCTGTTTTTT.

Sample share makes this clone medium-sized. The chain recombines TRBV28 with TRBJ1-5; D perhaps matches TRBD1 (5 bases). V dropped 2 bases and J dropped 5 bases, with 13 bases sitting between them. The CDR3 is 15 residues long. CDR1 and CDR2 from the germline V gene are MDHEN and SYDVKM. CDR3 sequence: CASSLMAGPDQPQHF. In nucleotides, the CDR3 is TGTGCCAGCAGTTTAATGGCAGGGCCGGATCAGCCCCAGCATTTT.

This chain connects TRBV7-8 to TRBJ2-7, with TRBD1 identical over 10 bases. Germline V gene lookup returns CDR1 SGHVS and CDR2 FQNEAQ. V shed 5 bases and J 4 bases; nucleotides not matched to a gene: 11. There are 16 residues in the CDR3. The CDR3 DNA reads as TGTGCCAGCAGCCCCAAGACAGGGGGCGTTAGGTACGAGCAGTACTTC. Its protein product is CASSPKTGGVRYEQYF.

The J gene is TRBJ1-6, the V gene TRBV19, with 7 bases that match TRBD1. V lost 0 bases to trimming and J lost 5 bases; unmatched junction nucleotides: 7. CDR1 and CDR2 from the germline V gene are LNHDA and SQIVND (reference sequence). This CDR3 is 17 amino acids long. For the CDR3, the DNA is TGTGCCAGTAGTATAGATGAGGAAGGGGGCAATAATTCACCCCTCCACTTT. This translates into CASSIDEEGGNNSPLHF.

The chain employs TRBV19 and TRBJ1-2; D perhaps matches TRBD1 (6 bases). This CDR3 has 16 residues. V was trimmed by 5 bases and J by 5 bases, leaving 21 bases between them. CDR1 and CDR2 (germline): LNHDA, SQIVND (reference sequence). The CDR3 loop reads CASSYRGGAPHYGYTF. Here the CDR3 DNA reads TGTGCCAGTAGTTATCGAGGGGGAGCCCCACATTATGGCTACACCTTC.

The DNA for the CDR3 is TGTGCCAGCTCACCGACCGACAGGGGGCTCGGCTACACCTTC. Protein sequence: CASSPTDRGLGYTF. The chain has TRBV18 and TRBJ1-2, with 10 positions matching TRBD1. The CDR3 has 14 amino acids. Germline loops: CDR1 KGHSH, CDR2 LQKENI. The trim removed 3 bases at V and 8 bases at J, leaving 6 bases unmatched.

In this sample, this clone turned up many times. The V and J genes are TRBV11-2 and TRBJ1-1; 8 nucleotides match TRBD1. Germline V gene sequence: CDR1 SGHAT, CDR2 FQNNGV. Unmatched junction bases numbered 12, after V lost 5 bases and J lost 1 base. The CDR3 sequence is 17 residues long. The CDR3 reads CASSPFPTGTGNTEAFF. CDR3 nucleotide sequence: TGTGCCAGCAGCCCCTTTCCAACCGGGACAGGGAACACTGAAGCTTTCTTT.

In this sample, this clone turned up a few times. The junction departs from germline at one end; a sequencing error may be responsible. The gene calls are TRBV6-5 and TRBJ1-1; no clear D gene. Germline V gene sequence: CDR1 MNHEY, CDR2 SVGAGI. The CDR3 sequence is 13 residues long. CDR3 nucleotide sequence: TGTGCCAGCAGTTACCCCGGTTTAGATCCTATCTGCTTT. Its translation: CASSYPGLDPICF.

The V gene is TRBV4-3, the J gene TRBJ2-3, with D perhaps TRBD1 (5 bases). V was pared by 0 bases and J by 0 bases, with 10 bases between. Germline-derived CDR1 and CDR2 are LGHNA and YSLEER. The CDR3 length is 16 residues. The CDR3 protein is CASSQEGASSTDTQYF. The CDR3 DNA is TGCGCCAGCAGCCAAGAAGGGGCGTCTAGCACAGATACGCAGTATTTT.

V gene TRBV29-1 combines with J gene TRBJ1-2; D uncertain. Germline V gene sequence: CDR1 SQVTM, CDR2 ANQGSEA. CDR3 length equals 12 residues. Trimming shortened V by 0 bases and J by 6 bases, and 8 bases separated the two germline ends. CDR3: CSVEESPDGYTF. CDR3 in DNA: TGCAGCGTTGAAGAATCCCCCGATGGCTACACCTTC. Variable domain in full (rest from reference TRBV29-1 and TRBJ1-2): SAVISQKPSRDICQRGTSLTIQCQVDSQVTMMFWYRQQPGQSLTLIATANQGSEATYESGFVIDKFPISRPNLTFSTLTVSNMSPEDSSIYLCSVEESPDGYTFGSGTRLTVV.

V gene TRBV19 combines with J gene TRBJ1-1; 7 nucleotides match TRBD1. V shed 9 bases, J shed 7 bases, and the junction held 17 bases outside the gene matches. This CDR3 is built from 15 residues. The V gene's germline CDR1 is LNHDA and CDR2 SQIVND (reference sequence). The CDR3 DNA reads TGTGCCAGCACCAGTTCCGGGACAGCTTATAATGAAGCTTTCTTT. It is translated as CASTSSGTAYNEAFF.

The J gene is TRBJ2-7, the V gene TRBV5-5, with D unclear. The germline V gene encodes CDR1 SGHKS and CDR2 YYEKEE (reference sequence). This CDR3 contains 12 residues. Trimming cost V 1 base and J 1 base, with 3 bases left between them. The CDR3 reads CASSLYSYEQYF. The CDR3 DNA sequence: TGTGCCAGCAGCTTGTATTCCTACGAGCAGTACTTC. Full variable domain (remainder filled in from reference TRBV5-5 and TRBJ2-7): DAGVTQSPTHLIKTRGQQVTLRCSPISGHKSVSWYQQVLGQGPQFIFQYYEKEERGRGNFPDRFSARQFPNYSSELNVNALLLGDSALYLCASSLYSYEQYFGPGTRLTVT.

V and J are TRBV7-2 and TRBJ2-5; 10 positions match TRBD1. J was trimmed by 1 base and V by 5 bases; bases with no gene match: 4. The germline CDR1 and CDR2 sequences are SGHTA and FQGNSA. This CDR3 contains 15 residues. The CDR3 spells CASSRTGGVQETQYF. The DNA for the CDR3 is TGTGCCAGCAGCCGGACAGGGGGGGTCCAAGAGACCCAGTACTTC.

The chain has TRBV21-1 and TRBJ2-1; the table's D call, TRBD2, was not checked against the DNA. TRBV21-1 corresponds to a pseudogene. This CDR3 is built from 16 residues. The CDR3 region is CASSNWGLALYNEQFF. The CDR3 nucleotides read TGTGCCAGCAGCAATTGGGGACTAGCCCTATACAATGAGCAGTTCTTC.

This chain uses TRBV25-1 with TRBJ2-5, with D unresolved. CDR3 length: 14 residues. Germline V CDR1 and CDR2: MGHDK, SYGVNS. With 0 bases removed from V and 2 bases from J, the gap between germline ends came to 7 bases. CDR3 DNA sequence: TGTGCCAGCAGTGAATATCTAAAACAAGAGACCCAGTACTTC. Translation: CASSEYLKQETQYF.

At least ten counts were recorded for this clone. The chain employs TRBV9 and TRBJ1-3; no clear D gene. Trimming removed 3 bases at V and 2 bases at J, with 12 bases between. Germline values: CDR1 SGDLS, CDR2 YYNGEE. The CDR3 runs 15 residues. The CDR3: CASSAHIDTGNTIYF. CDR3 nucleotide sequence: TGTGCCAGCAGCGCCCACATTGATACTGGAAACACCATATATTTT.

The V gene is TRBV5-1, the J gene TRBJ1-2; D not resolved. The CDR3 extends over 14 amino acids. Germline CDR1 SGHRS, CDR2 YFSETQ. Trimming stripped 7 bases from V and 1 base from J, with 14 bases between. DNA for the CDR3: TGCGCCAGCGCCCCAGATACGAATAACTATGGCTACACCTTC. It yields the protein CASAPDTNNYGYTF.

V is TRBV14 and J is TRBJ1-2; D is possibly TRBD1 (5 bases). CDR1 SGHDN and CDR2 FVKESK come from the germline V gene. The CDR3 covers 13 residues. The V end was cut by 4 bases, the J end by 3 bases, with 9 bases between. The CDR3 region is CASSPTEHYGYTF. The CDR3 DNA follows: TGTGCCAGCAGCCCGACAGAGCACTATGGCTACACCTTC.

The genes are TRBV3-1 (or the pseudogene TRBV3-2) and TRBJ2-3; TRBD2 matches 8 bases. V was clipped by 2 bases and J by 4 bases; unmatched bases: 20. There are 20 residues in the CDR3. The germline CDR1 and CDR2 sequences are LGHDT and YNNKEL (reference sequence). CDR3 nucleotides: TGTGCCAGCAGCCAATGGACGGGAGGGGTCCTCTCAATCAAGTCAGATACGCAGTATTTT. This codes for CASSQWTGGVLSIKSDTQYF.

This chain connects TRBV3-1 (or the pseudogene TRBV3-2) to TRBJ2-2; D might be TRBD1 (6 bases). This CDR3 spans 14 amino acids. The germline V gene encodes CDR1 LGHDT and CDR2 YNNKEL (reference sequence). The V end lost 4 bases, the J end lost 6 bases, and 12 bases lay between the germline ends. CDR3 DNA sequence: TGTGCCAGCAGCCTGTCAGGGGTCCCCGGGGAGCTGTTTTTT. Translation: CASSLSGVPGELFF.

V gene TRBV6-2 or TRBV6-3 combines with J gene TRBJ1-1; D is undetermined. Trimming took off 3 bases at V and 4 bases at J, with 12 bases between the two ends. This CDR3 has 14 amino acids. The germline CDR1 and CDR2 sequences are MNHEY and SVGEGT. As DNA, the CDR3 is TGTGCCAGCAGTTATTCCGAGGTTAGCACTGAAGCTTTCTTT. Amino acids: CASSYSEVSTEAFF.

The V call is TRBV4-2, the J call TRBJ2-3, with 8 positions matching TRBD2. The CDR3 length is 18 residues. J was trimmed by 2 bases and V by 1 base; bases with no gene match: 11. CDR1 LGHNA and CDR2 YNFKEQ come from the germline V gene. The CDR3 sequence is CASSQVWRGEGNTDTQYF. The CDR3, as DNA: TGTGCCAGCAGCCAAGTTTGGCGGGGGGAGGGTAACACAGATACGCAGTATTTT.

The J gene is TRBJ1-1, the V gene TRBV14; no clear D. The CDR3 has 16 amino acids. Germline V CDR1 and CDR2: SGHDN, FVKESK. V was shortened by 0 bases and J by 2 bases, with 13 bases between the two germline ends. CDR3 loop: CASSQDRGTANTEAFF. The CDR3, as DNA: TGTGCCAGCAGCCAAGATCGGGGAACAGCCAACACTGAAGCTTTCTTT.

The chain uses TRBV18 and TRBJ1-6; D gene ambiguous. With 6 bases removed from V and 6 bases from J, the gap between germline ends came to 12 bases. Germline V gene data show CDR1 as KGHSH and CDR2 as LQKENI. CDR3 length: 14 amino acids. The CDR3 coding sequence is TGTGCCAGCTCGGAGGCCCAGGCTAATTCACCCCTCCACTTT. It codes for CASSEAQANSPLHF.

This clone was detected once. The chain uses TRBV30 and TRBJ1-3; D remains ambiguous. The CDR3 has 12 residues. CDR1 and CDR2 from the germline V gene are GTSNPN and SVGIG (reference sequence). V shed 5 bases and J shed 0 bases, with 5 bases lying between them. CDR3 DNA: TGTGCCTGGTCTGTCTCTGGAAACACCATATATTTT. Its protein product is CAWSVSGNTIYF.

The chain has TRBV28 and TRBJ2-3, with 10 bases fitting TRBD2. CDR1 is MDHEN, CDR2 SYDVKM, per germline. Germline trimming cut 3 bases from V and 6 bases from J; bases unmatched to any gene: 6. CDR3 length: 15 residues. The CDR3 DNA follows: TGTGCCAGCAGTTTTGTAGCGGGAGGAGCGGATACGCAGTATTTT. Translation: CASSFVAGGADTQYF. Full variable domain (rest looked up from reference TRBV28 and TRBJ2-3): DVKVTQSSRYLVKRTGEKVFLECVQDMDHENMFWYRQDPGLGLRLIYFSYDVKMKEKGDIPEGYSVSREKKERFSLILESASTNQTSMYLCASSFVAGGADTQYFGPGTRLTVL.

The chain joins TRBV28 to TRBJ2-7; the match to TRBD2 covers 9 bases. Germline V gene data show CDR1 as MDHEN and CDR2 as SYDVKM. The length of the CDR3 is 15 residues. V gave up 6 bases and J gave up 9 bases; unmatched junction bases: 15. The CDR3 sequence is CASRDSSGTSPGQYF. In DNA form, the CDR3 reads TGTGCCAGCAGGGATTCTAGCGGGACCTCACCGGGGCAGTACTTC.